Shown below are 19 T cell receptor beta chains from a single sample sequenced in a study of blood T cells in healthy people across ages (dated by TCRdb to about 2015). Library method: 5' RACE. Sequencing relied on an Illumina HiSeq 2500. The second PCR ran for about 6 to 12 cycles and used a J-beta primer mix along with a sample-barcoded 5' primer. TCRdb reprocessed the public reads (quality trimming at Q25 with fastp, clone calling with MiXCR) and kept in-frame beta chains. Records with the same CDR3 protein are collapsed into one entry carrying the most frequent genes and DNA. The sample includes 500,000 to 700,000 distinct CDR3 sequences, with approximately 30% observed a single time. The ten largest clones represent 15% to 19% of the sample. Sequencing was done on a sample of blood. The receptors were gathered from a woman aged 80 or older in good health.

A few counts support this clonotype. The V call is TRBV7-9, the J call TRBJ1-5; 9 bases align to TRBD1. CDR1 and CDR2 from the germline V gene are SEHNR and FQNEAQ (reference sequence). This CDR3 has 16 residues. Unmatched junction bases numbered 12, after V lost 5 bases and J lost 7 bases. As DNA, the CDR3 is TGTGCCAGCAGCCTCGGGGGCGGACAGGGGCCACAGCCCCAGCATTTT. Translated: CASSLGGGQGPQPQHF.

A word on this clonotype: Possible read error: a much larger clone is one base away. The chain joins TRBV11-2 to TRBJ2-7; 7 nucleotides line up with TRBD1. This CDR3 is built from 14 residues. Germline V lookup: CDR1 SGHAT, CDR2 FQNNGV. The chain's CDR3 is CARSPDRVRAEQYF. The CDR3 region has the DNA TGTGCCCGCAGCCCTGACAGGGTGAGGGCCGAGCAGTACTTC.

This clonotype has at least ten counts. The V and J genes are TRBV3-1 and TRBJ2-5, with D tentatively TRBD1 (5 bases). CDR3 size: 15 residues. CDR1 is LGHDT and CDR2 is YNNKEL in the germline V gene (reference sequence). Between the trimmed V and J ends, which lost 3 bases and 1 base, there was a span of 12 bases. This CDR3 reads CASSQRKGPQETQYF. The CDR3 DNA follows: TGTGCCAGCAGCCAGAGGAAGGGGCCCCAAGAGACCCAGTACTTC.

This clonotype was detected ten times or more. The V gene is TRBV27, the J gene TRBJ2-3; 11 bases match TRBD2. Per the germline V gene, CDR1 is MNHEY and CDR2 is SMNVEV (reference sequence). J gave up 5 bases and V 8 bases, and 9 bases lay outside the gene matches. The CDR3 extends over 15 amino acids. The CDR3 coding sequence is TGTGCCAGCTCACTAGCGGGGGTCTCAGGAGATACGCAGTATTTT. It encodes CASSLAGVSGDTQYF.

Regarding this clonotype: Just one base apart from a much larger clone, this may be a read error. The chain is built from TRBV29-1 and TRBJ2-6; the match to TRBD2 covers 7 bases. The germline CDR1 and CDR2 sequences are SQVTM and ANQGSEA. J gave up 0 bases and V 3 bases, and 8 bases lay outside the gene matches. This CDR3 comprises 17 residues. In nucleotides, the CDR3 is TGCAGCGTTGAGGTAGTGGGGGGGATCTCTGGGGCCAACGTCCTGACTTTC. It translates to CSVEVVGGISGANVLTF.

This clonotype showed up just a few times. The chain couples TRBV20-1 to TRBJ2-1; D is tentatively TRBD1 or TRBD2 (5 bases each). Germline V gene data show CDR1 as DFQATT and CDR2 as SNEGSKA (reference sequence). The CDR3 is made up of 8 amino acids. Trimming stripped 6 bases from V and 13 bases from J, with 7 bases between. CDR3 sequence reads: CSAGTQFF. CDR3 nucleotides: TGCAGTGCCGGGACCCAGTTCTTC.

On this clonotype itself: A read error may be the cause here, since a much bigger clone is one base away. The chain couples TRBV20-1 to TRBJ1-2; 10 positions agree with TRBD1. From germline, CDR1 is DFQATT and CDR2 SNEGSKA (reference sequence). The CDR3 spans 14 residues. As DNA, the CDR3 is TGCAGTGCTCCCGGGACAGGGGAGAGCTATGACTACACCTTC. It specifies CSAPGTGESYDYTF.

Remarks on this clonotype: This may be a read error: a much more frequent sequence differs by one nucleotide. J is TRBJ1-2 and V is TRBV6-5; the D is unclear. CDR3 length: 13 amino acids. The V and J ends lost 6 bases and 6 bases respectively, with 14 bases between them. CDR1 is MNHEY, CDR2 SVGAGI, per germline. The CDR3 DNA follows: TGTGCCAGCAGGGATGGAGGTAGCCATGGCTACACCTTC. Its translation is CASRDGGSHGYTF.

This clonotype has ten or more counts. This rearrangement joins TRBV20-1 to TRBJ2-5; weak D call: TRBD1 (5 bases). CDR1 is DFQATT, CDR2 SNEGSKA, per germline (reference sequence). V shed 6 bases and J shed 7 bases, with 18 bases lying between them. CDR3 size: 13 residues. The CDR3 DNA reads TGCAGTGCCGCCGTGGGCGCCACAGGGACCCAGTACTTC. This sequence encodes CSAAVGATGTQYF.

Many counts were recorded for this clonotype. The chain joins TRBV5-6 to TRBJ2-1; TRBD1 or TRBD2 may be the D gene (5 bases each). The CDR3 has 16 residues. Looked up from germline, CDR1 is SGHDT and CDR2 is YYEEEE. V was clipped by 3 bases and J by 7 bases, with 20 bases between them. The CDR3 protein is CASSSGNAGRVNEQFF. As DNA, the CDR3 is TGTGCCAGCAGCTCCGGGAATGCAGGGCGAGTTAATGAGCAGTTCTTC.

A note on this clonotype: The germline gene is not matched at one end of the junction; a read error may be the cause. This rearrangement joins TRBV13 to TRBJ2-7; the D gene is possibly TRBD2 (5 bases). Germline V gene sequence: CDR1 PRHDT, CDR2 FYEKMQ (reference sequence). The CDR3 is 13 residues long. In DNA, the CDR3 is TGCGCCTGCAGTCCACGGGATTCCCACGAGCAGTACTTC. This gives the protein CACSPRDSHEQYF.

This clonotype came up many times. The J gene is TRBJ1-2, the V gene TRBV29-1; possible D gene TRBD1, 6 bases. Trimming left V 7 bases short and J 3 bases short, with 18 bases between. Per germline, CDR1 SQVTM and CDR2 ANQGSEA. The CDR3 extends over 14 amino acids. CDR3 protein: CSAIPPGADYGYTF. CDR3 sequence (DNA): TGCAGCGCCATTCCCCCGGGGGCTGACTATGGCTACACCTTC.

The chain is built from TRBV6-5 and TRBJ2-5; 10 nucleotides line up with TRBD1. TRBJ2-7 matches the DNA end more closely, so the J call is doubtful. There are 15 residues in the CDR3. Germline loops: CDR1 MNHEY, CDR2 SVGAGI. CDR3 amino acids: CASSSPTGGNYEQYF. DNA for the CDR3: TGTGCCAGCAGTTCCCCGACAGGGGGCAACTACGAGCAGTACTTC.

About this clonotype: With a much larger clone just one base away, this may be a read error. The chain has TRBV5-1 and TRBJ2-3; D could derive from TRBD1 or TRBD2 (5 bases each). The germline V gene has CDR1 SGHRS and CDR2 YFSETQ. CDR3 length equals 14 residues. V lost 3 bases and J lost 1, with 9 bases in between. CDR3 sequence: CASSCQGGTDTQYF. CDR3 nucleotide sequence: TGCGCCAGCAGCTGCCAGGGAGGCACAGATACGCAGTATTTT.

The CDR3 region has the DNA TGTGCCAGCTCACAATTGCGGGACGTCGATAACTATGGCTACACCTTC. Its translation: CASSQLRDVDNYGYTF. The chain employs TRBV18 and TRBJ1-2; perhaps TRBD1 as D (5 bases). This CDR3 contains 16 residues. CDR1 is KGHSH and CDR2 is LQKENI in the germline V gene. Trimming removed 4 bases from V and 1 base from J, with 16 bases in between.

The chain employs TRBV7-6 and TRBJ1-4; 9 bases are shared with TRBD1. Trimming removed 2 bases from V and 5 bases from J; junction bases left unmatched: 3. Germline V gives CDR1 SGHVS, CDR2 FNYEAQ. The length of the CDR3 is 15 residues. Here the CDR3 reads CASSLRTGENEKLFF. As DNA, the CDR3 is TGTGCCAGCAGCTTAAGGACAGGGGAAAATGAAAAACTGTTTTTT.

In this sample, this clonotype turned up many times. The chain couples TRBV15 to TRBJ2-7; D is possibly TRBD2 (6 bases). Germline-derived CDR1 and CDR2 are LNHNV and YYDKDF (reference sequence). CDR3 length: 14 amino acids. Trimming stripped 0 bases from V and 3 bases from J, with 9 bases between. The CDR3 DNA is TGTGCCACCAGCAGAGACTCCGGGGGCTACGAGCAGTACTTC. Translated: CATSRDSGGYEQYF.

This clonotype was counted many times. This chain connects TRBV19 to TRBJ1-2; perhaps TRBD1 as D (6 bases). The germline V gene has CDR1 LNHDA and CDR2 SQIVND (reference sequence). The length of the CDR3 is 13 residues. The DNA for the CDR3 is TGTGCTTCGGTGGAAGGGACAAACTATGGCTACACCTTC. Amino acid sequence: CASVEGTNYGYTF.

This clonotype was seen repeatedly, ten times or more. CDR3 amino acids: CSVTIRGENTEAFF. The CDR3, as DNA: TGCAGCGTTACAATCAGGGGAGAGAACACTGAAGCTTTCTTT. The chain uses TRBV29-1 and TRBJ1-1; perhaps TRBD1 as D (6 bases). Germline V lookup: CDR1 SQVTM, CDR2 ANQGSEA. Deletions cut 5 bases from V and 1 base from J, with 14 bases between. The CDR3 spans 14 residues.